Only a few counts were recorded for the clone carrying this TCR beta chain. V dropped 1 base and J dropped 5 bases, with 14 bases sitting between them. From germline, CDR1 is MGHRA and CDR2 YSYEKL. The CDR3 length is 15 residues. The sample is drawn from a study of blood T cell repertoires in COVID-19. In the original workflow: From reference gene primer amplification, estimates of nucleated cell counts were derived. This table comes from immunoSEQ multiplex PCR, and its TCRdb copy is limited to in-frame clones, with some not included. Clonal size and the V and J genes are those of that table, whereas D and trimming came from the DNA. The sample holds approximately 280,000 clones; over 75% are singletons and the top ten take approximately 10%.

The rearrangement links TRBV4-1 to TRBJ1-1; D remains unclear. The sequencing sample was made of peripheral blood. The TCR was taken from a woman aged 70-85 years with acute or convalescent COVID-19. The CDR3, as DNA: TGCGCCAGCAGCCAAGGGAGGCAGGCGGGGACTGAAGCTTTCTTT. This codes for CASSQGRQAGTEAFF.